This TCR beta chain emerged from a study of cytomegalovirus exposure and HLA in healthy donors. Study-wide findings and caveats: Association of a missense DCLRE1C variant with TCR beta V- and J-gene trimming was reported in a later analysis. In vitro checks showed that three CMV-associated chains really do target CMV antigens. Within a later analysis, the majority of CMV-associated TCR beta chains appeared HLA-restricted.

Trimming cost V 6 bases and J 11 bases; bases outside gene matches: 25. This CDR3 spans 19 amino acids. The germline V gene encodes CDR1 MDHEN and CDR2 SYDVKM. 60 Vbeta and 13 Jbeta primers were used in PCR. This table comes from immunoSEQ multiplex PCR, and its TCRdb copy is limited to in-frame clones, with some not included. Of 150,000 to 200,000 clones listed, approximately 80% are singletons. In the case of this clone: What it binds is unknown.

The chain employs TRBV28 and TRBJ1-4; 9 bases fit TRBD1. The sequenced material came from PBMCs. The sequence came from a woman aged 50 to 65 in good health and CMV-seronegative. The CDR3 DNA follows: TGTGCCAGCAGACCCCCGCCAGCTCTGCCGGGACAGGGCCAGGGGAAACTGTTTTTT. Protein: CASRPPPALPGQGQGKLFF.